These 8 T cell receptor beta chains came from one sample sequenced in a study of blood T cell repertoires in COVID-19. Clones were read by immunoSEQ multiplex PCR, and TCRdb kept only the in-frame ones, dropping some. The table has more than 300,000 clones, under 90% seen once. Sequenced sample: PBMCs or T cells enriched from blood (not recorded which). The receptors here all came from a woman aged 25-40 years who had recovered from COVID-19.

This clone was detected only once. The chain links TRBV3-1 (or the pseudogene TRBV3-2) to TRBJ2-1; 8 nucleotides match TRBD2. CDR3 length: 16 residues. CDR1 is LGHDT and CDR2 is YNNKEL in the germline V gene (reference sequence). V was clipped by 4 bases and J by 9 bases; unmatched bases: 14. CDR3 protein: CASSPPKVAGMIEQFF. DNA of the CDR3: TGTGCCAGCAGCCCCCCGAAGGTAGCGGGAATGATTGAGCAGTTCTTC.

Concerning this clone itself: Other DNA sequences within the sample encode an identical CDR3. The rearrangement links TRBV7-9 to TRBJ1-2; D is uncertain. This CDR3 contains 13 residues. V gave up 1 base and J gave up 5 bases, with 8 bases separating them. Germline V gene data show CDR1 as SEHNR and CDR2 as FQNEAQ (reference sequence). CDR3 residues: CASSLVGDYGYTF. CDR3 sequence (DNA): TGTGCCAGCAGCTTAGTCGGGGATTATGGCTACACCTTC.

The genes are TRBV14 and TRBJ2-7; TRBD2 might be the D (6 bases). The length of the CDR3 is 14 residues. Germline V gene data show CDR1 as SGHDN and CDR2 as FVKESK. Trimming stripped 2 bases from V and 1 base from J, with 9 bases between. CDR3 region: CASSQRLASYEQYF. The CDR3 nucleotides read TGTGCCAGCAGCCAACGCCTAGCGTCCTACGAGCAGTACTTC.

This clone was seen just once. The rearrangement joins TRBV4-2 to TRBJ1-2; 7 nucleotides align to TRBD1. Germline V lookup: CDR1 LGHNA, CDR2 YNFKEQ. V shed 1 base and J 6 bases; nucleotides not matched to a gene: 11. This CDR3 has 16 amino acids. CDR3 residues: CASSQVGLQGSDGYTF. The CDR3 bases are TGTGCCAGCAGCCAAGTGGGATTACAGGGGAGCGATGGCTACACCTTC.

J is TRBJ2-3 and V is TRBV6-5; TRBD2 matches 11 bases. CDR1 is MNHEY and CDR2 is SVGAGI in the germline V gene. The junction had 3 bases not matched to a gene; V was cut back by 6 bases and J by 1 base. The CDR3 is made up of 15 amino acids. The CDR3 is CASSPGLAGTDTQYF. CDR3 nucleotides: TGTGCCAGCAGCCCGGGACTAGCGGGCACAGATACGCAGTATTTT.

The gene calls are TRBV6-5 and TRBJ2-5; 7 bases fit TRBD1. J lost 13 bases, V lost 4 bases, and 15 bases had no gene match. CDR1 and CDR2 (germline): MNHEY, SVGAGI. CDR3 length: 14 amino acids. The CDR3 reads CASSLDRNVGHWYF. The CDR3 DNA is TGTGCCAGCAGTTTGGACAGGAATGTGGGACATTGGTACTTC.

The sample holds one count of this clone. This same CDR3 is encoded by further DNA sequences in the sample. The chain couples TRBV7-2 to TRBJ1-1; 8 positions match TRBD1. V was pared by 6 bases and J by 5 bases, with 5 bases of the junction left unmatched. The CDR3 runs 13 residues. CDR1 is SGHTA, CDR2 FQGNSA, per germline. For the CDR3, the DNA is TGTGCCAGCAGTTCTCAGGGGGCGACTGAAGCTTTCTTT. Translating it yields CASSSQGATEAFF.

V gene TRBV6-2 or TRBV6-3 combines with J gene TRBJ2-7; 7 bases agree with TRBD2. The V gene end was trimmed by 2 bases and the J gene end by 3 bases; junction bases not matched to a gene: 4. CDR1 and CDR2 (germline): MNHEY, SVGEGT. This CDR3 spans 14 amino acids. The CDR3 bases are TGTGCCAGCAGTTACGGGGCTAGCGGCTACGAGCAGTACTTC. It specifies CASSYGASGYEQYF.